These T cell receptor beta chains were read from a single sample in a study of neurological immune-mediated disorders. From the 5' RACE reads, TCRdb called clonotypes with MiXCR, one entry per CDR3 protein. The repertoire holds tens of thousands of distinct CDR3 sequences, with roughly an eighth as singletons. Sequencing was done on a sample of PBMCs. These receptors came from a woman aged 45-65 years with HTLV-1-associated myelopathy (HAM/TSP). Both conserved end residues are part of each CDR3. D genes are given only for firm matches. Only part of the rows carry a size: once, few, many, or a class if the clone is expanded.

V gene: TRBV10-3
D gene: TRBD2
clone size: many
CDR3 length: 16
J gene: TRBJ2-7
CDR3 protein: CAISESEAGGPYEQYF
CDR3 DNA: TGTGCCATCAGTGAGTCAGAAGCGGGGGGTCCCTACGAGCAGTACTTC

V gene: TRBV5-1
D gene: .
clone size: many
CDR3 length: 13
J gene: TRBJ2-1
CDR3 protein: CASKTGLIDEQFF
CDR3 DNA: TGCGCCAGCAAAACAGGGCTGATCGATGAGCAGTTCTTC

V gene: TRBV19
D gene: TRBD1
clone size: many
CDR3 length: 15
J gene: TRBJ2-3
CDR3 protein: CASKARQGSTDTQYF
CDR3 DNA: TGTGCCAGCAAAGCCCGACAGGGGAGCACAGATACGCAGTATTTT

V gene: TRBV20-1
D gene: TRBD2
clone size: many
CDR3 length: 19
J gene: TRBJ2-3
CDR3 protein: CSASPIGGPAGVRVDTQYF
CDR3 DNA: TGCAGTGCTAGCCCCATCGGAGGGCCAGCGGGGGTCCGGGTGGATACGCAGTATTTT

V gene: TRBV20-1
D gene: .
clone size: many
CDR3 length: 15
J gene: TRBJ1-1
CDR3 protein: CSANILRAMNTEAFF
CDR3 DNA: TGCAGTGCCAACATCTTGAGGGCGATGAACACTGAAGCTTTCTTT

V gene: TRBV9
D gene: TRBD1
clone size: many
CDR3 length: 15
J gene: TRBJ1-5
CDR3 protein: CASSAGTESNQPQHF
CDR3 DNA: TGTGCCAGCAGCGCCGGGACAGAAAGCAATCAGCCCCAGCATTTT

V gene: TRBV5-1
D gene: .
clone size: many
CDR3 length: 15
J gene: TRBJ2-2
CDR3 protein: CASRRLGTNTGELFF
CDR3 DNA: TGCGCCAGCAGGAGGCTGGGTACGAACACCGGGGAGCTGTTTTTT

V gene: TRBV2
D gene: TRBD2
clone size: many
CDR3 length: 13
J gene: TRBJ2-7
CDR3 protein: CASSLLAGVEQYF
CDR3 DNA: TGTGCCAGCAGTTTACTAGCGGGGGTCGAGCAGTACTTC

V gene: TRBV27
D gene: .
clone size: many
CDR3 length: 12
J gene: TRBJ1-1
CDR3 protein: CASATGPAEAFF
CDR3 DNA: TGTGCCAGCGCTACAGGGCCCGCTGAAGCTTTCTTT

V gene: TRBV7-9
D gene: .
clone size: few
CDR3 length: 17
J gene: TRBJ1-4
CDR3 protein: CASSLAPGAATNEKLFF
CDR3 DNA: TGTGCCAGCAGCTTAGCCCCAGGGGCGGCGACTAATGAAAAACTGTTTTTT

V gene: TRBV9
D gene: .
clone size: .
CDR3 length: 15
J gene: TRBJ1-4
CDR3 protein: CASSAGIVPGKKLFF
CDR3 DNA: TGTGCCAGCAGCGCGGGGATTGTACCCGGAAAAAAACTGTTTTTT

V gene: TRBV7-2
D gene: .
clone size: few
CDR3 length: 16
J gene: TRBJ1-5
CDR3 protein: CASSLEGHFSNQPQHF
CDR3 DNA: TGTGCCAGCAGCTTAGAAGGACATTTTAGCAATCAGCCCCAGCATTTT

V gene: TRBV7-2
D gene: TRBD1
clone size: many
CDR3 length: 15
J gene: TRBJ2-3
CDR3 protein: CASSLEGQGADTQYF
CDR3 DNA: TGTGCCAGCAGCTTAGAGGGTCAGGGGGCAGATACGCAGTATTTT

V gene: TRBV7-2
D gene: TRBD1
clone size: many
CDR3 length: 15
J gene: TRBJ2-5
CDR3 protein: CASSPTGTGKETQYF
CDR3 DNA: TGTGCCAGCAGCCCTACCGGGACAGGGAAAGAGACCCAGTACTTC

V gene: TRBV6-1
D gene: .
clone size: many
CDR3 length: 16
J gene: TRBJ2-3
CDR3 protein: CASSEGVDISTDTQYF
CDR3 DNA: TGTGCCAGCAGTGAAGGAGTAGACATTAGCACAGATACGCAGTATTTT

V gene: TRBV12-3/TRBV12-4
D gene: .
clone size: many
CDR3 length: 15
J gene: TRBJ2-2
CDR3 protein: CASGDRQGSTGELFF
CDR3 DNA: TGTGCCAGCGGGGACCGGCAAGGTAGCACCGGGGAGCTGTTTTTT

V gene: TRBV20-1
D gene: .
clone size: many
CDR3 length: 17
J gene: TRBJ2-3
CDR3 protein: CSARQYGLTQNTDTQYF
CDR3 DNA: TGCAGTGCTAGGCAGTACGGCTTAACACAGAACACAGATACGCAGTATTTT